This TCR beta chain was found in a study of blood T cell repertoires in COVID-19. At the level of the study: Researchers got acute and convalescent COVID-19 samples from the United States, Italy and Spain. Sources were T cells, B-cell-depleted T cells, or PBMCs; the material itself was cDNA or gDNA.

Under the authors' procedure: The assay estimated nucleated cells by amplifying reference gene primers. Produced via immunoSEQ multiplex PCR; TCRdb's table is partial and in-frame only. V and J calls and clone size are copied from that table; D and trimming were computed from the DNA. Counted here are over 100,000 clones, approximately 80% occurring once; the ten biggest clones make up approximately 9.8%. What was sequenced was peripheral blood. The receptor was isolated from a man aged 60 to 69 with active or convalescent COVID-19.

Here the CDR3 DNA reads TGCAGCGCCTTGGGGGACAGGGAGACCCAGTACTTC. Its translation: CSALGDRETQYF. The chain joins TRBV29-1 to TRBJ2-5; 8 bases match TRBD1. The CDR3 length is 12 residues. With 7 bases clipped from V and 5 bases from J, the junction kept 6 bases outside the gene matches. Germline CDR1 and CDR2: SQVTM and ANQGSEA.